The 14 T cell receptor beta chains below come from one sample, sequenced in a study of blood T cell repertoires in COVID-19. Clones were sequenced by immunoSEQ multiplex PCR, and TCRdb holds only the in-frame ones, with some missing. The top ten hold 2.6% of the sample, which has around 330,000 clones, about nine tenths seen once. Sequencing used PBMCs or T cells enriched from blood (not recorded which). The receptors come from a man between 60 and 70 years old who had recovered from COVID-19.

This chain uses TRBV10-3 with TRBJ1-3; TRBD1 matches 10 bases. The CDR3 contains 13 residues. Per germline, CDR1 ENHRY and CDR2 SYGVKD. The V segment lost 10 bases and the J segment 4 bases; nucleotides outside the gene matches: 4. The CDR3 DNA follows: TGTGCCACCGGGACAGGGGCCGGAAACACCATATATTTT. Translating gives CATGTGAGNTIYF.

This chain connects TRBV7-2 to TRBJ1-3, with a possible D match to TRBD1 (5 bases). This CDR3 contains 16 residues. In germline, CDR1 is SGHTA, CDR2 FQGNSA. Trimming took off 1 base at V and 3 bases at J, with 13 bases between the two ends. CDR3 DNA sequence: TGTGCCAGCAGCTTAGGTCTATCAGGGCTTGGAAACACCATATATTTT. Translation: CASSLGLSGLGNTIYF.

The J gene is TRBJ1-1, the V gene TRBV6-5; a weak D match, TRBD1 (5 bases). The ends were cut back, 7 bases at V and 4 bases at J, with 19 bases in the middle. The CDR3 extends over 15 amino acids. The V gene's germline CDR1 is MNHEY and CDR2 SVGAGI. This CDR3 is CASNLGWGEGTEAFF. CDR3 sequence (DNA): TGTGCCAGCAACTTGGGGTGGGGCGAAGGCACTGAAGCTTTCTTT.

This chain uses TRBV29-1 with TRBJ1-1, with 8 bases identical to TRBD1. This CDR3 has 11 residues. Per the germline V gene, CDR1 is SQVTM and CDR2 is ANQGSEA. The CDR3 region is CGLRAGGVAFF. CDR3 DNA sequence: TGCGGCCTACGGGCAGGGGGCGTAGCTTTCTTT.

The chain is built from TRBV11-1 and TRBJ1-4, with D tentatively TRBD1 (5 bases). CDR1 is SGHAT, CDR2 FQDESV, per germline (reference sequence). This CDR3 contains 14 residues. V dropped 4 bases and J dropped 7 bases, with 13 bases sitting between them. CDR3 DNA: TGTGCCAGCAGCTCGACGGGGGTCGGTGAAAAACTGTTTTTT. Amino acid sequence: CASSSTGVGEKLFF.

The chain recombines TRBV7-9 with TRBJ2-7; 10 bases line up with TRBD1. CDR3 length: 14 amino acids. From germline, CDR1 is SEHNR and CDR2 FQNEAQ (reference sequence). V was pared by 1 base and J by 7 bases, with 4 bases of the junction left unmatched. CDR3 amino acids: CASSLGQGAWEQYF. CDR3 sequence (DNA): TGTGCCAGCAGCTTAGGACAGGGGGCATGGGAGCAGTACTTC.

This chain connects TRBV30 to TRBJ1-5; D gene ambiguous. Looked up from germline, CDR1 is GTSNPN and CDR2 is SVGIG (reference sequence). V lost 0 bases to trimming and J lost 5 bases, with 8 bases between them. The CDR3 loop spans 13 amino acids. The CDR3 reads CAWSVQQDQPQHF. The CDR3 coding sequence is TGTGCCTGGAGTGTACAGCAGGATCAGCCCCAGCATTTT. The whole variable domain, remainder taken from reference TRBV30 and TRBJ1-5, is SQTIHQWPATLVQPVGSPLSLECTVEGTSNPNLYWYRQAAGRGLQLLFYSVGIGQISSEVPQNLSASRPQDRQFILSSKKLLLSDSGFYLCAWSVQQDQPQHFGDGTRLSIL.

The chain joins TRBV5-1 to TRBJ2-1; the match to TRBD2 covers 8 bases. Trimming cost V 4 bases and J 5 bases; bases outside gene matches: 5. Germline V CDR1 and CDR2: SGHRS, YFSETQ. The CDR3 spans 14 residues. The CDR3 region has the DNA TGCGCCAGCAGCCAGGGACTAGTAAACAATGAGCAGTTCTTC. Translation: CASSQGLVNNEQFF.

The chain joins TRBV9 to TRBJ2-5; D is ambiguous. The germline gives CDR1 SGDLS, CDR2 YYNGEE. The CDR3 extends over 14 amino acids. The germline V and J ends were trimmed by 2 bases and 5 bases, with 13 bases remaining between them. The CDR3 coding sequence is TGTGCCAGCAGCGTCTCTAGGTTCGGCGAGACCCAGTACTTC. The encoded protein is CASSVSRFGETQYF.

This clone showed up many times. This chain uses TRBV5-1 with TRBJ1-6, with a tentative D call TRBD1 (5 bases). CDR3 size: 14 residues. Germline V gene sequence: CDR1 SGHRS, CDR2 YFSETQ. V was pared by 0 bases and J by 9 bases, with 10 bases between. CDR3 nucleotides: TGCGCCAGCAGCTTGGAAGGGGTTTCTTCACCCCTCCACTTT. As protein: CASSLEGVSSPLHF.

This chain connects TRBV4-1 to TRBJ2-7, with TRBD2 matching 7 bases. The CDR3 is 15 amino acids. Germline V gene data show CDR1 as MGHRA and CDR2 as YSYEKL. V was pared by 2 bases and J by 0 bases, with 4 bases of the junction left unmatched. CDR3 in amino acids: CASSQSGADSYEQYF. The CDR3 DNA reads TGCGCCAGCAGCCAAAGCGGGGCCGACTCCTACGAGCAGTACTTC.

J is TRBJ2-5 and V is TRBV7-3; TRBD1 agrees at 10 bases. Germline values: CDR1 SGHTA, CDR2 FQGTGA. The CDR3 consists of 15 residues. With V trimmed by 2 bases and J by 5 bases, 5 bases remained unmatched. CDR3 in DNA: TGTGCCAGCAGCTTATACGGGACAGGGGCGGAGACCCAGTACTTC. As protein: CASSLYGTGAETQYF.

V and J are TRBV2 and TRBJ2-3; 7 positions agree with TRBD2. V was clipped by 0 bases and J by 1 base; unmatched bases: 10. Germline-derived CDR1 and CDR2 are SNHLY and FYNNEI. The CDR3 length is 18 residues. The CDR3 region is CASSEASFAGVGTDTQYF. Here the CDR3 DNA reads TGTGCCAGCAGTGAAGCGTCCTTTGCGGGAGTGGGCACAGATACGCAGTATTTT.

This clone appeared a few times. Other DNA variants within this sample encode the same CDR3. This chain links TRBV5-1 with TRBJ2-7, with 12 positions matching TRBD2. V was pared by 4 bases and J by 6 bases, with 8 bases of the junction left unmatched. Germline lookup yields CDR1 SGHRS and CDR2 YFSETQ. This CDR3 region has 15 residues. In nucleotides, the CDR3 is TGCGCCAGCAGCCTACTAGCGGGAGGAACCCCCGAGCAGTACTTC. It translates to CASSLLAGGTPEQYF.